These T cell receptor beta chains were read from a single sample in a study of blood T cell repertoires in COVID-19. TCRdb's copy holds only in-frame clones and misses some; the assay was immunoSEQ multiplex PCR. The table shows some 80,000 clones, with around 74% occurring only once. Sequenced material: peripheral blood. Receptors originate from a woman older than 75 with active or convalescent COVID-19. Both conserved end residues are part of each CDR3. A D gene is named only where the DNA matches it firmly. Some rows mark clone size as missing; the rest say once, few, many or name a class of expanded clone.

V gene	clone size	D gene	J gene	CDR3 length	CDR3 protein	CDR3 DNA
TRBV10-3	few	-	TRBJ1-4	14	CAISSGNTGEKLFF	TGTGCCATCAGTTCGGGGAACACCGGTGAAAAACTGTTTTTT
TRBV18	-	TRBD2	TRBJ2-5	16	CASSPGTSGIQETQYF	TGTGCCAGCTCACCAGGGACTAGCGGGATCCAAGAGACCCAGTACTTC
TRBV6-6	-	-	TRBJ1-6	15	CASSSATGRDSPLHF	TGTGCCAGCAGTTCCGCTACAGGGAGGGATTCACCCCTCCACTTT
TRBV5-1	-	TRBD1	TRBJ2-1	21	CASSLGTGTGRIGSLNNEQFF	TGCGCCAGCAGCTTGGGGACCGGGACAGGGCGTATTGGTAGCTTGAACAATGAGCAGTTCTTC
TRBV4-1	-	TRBD1	TRBJ2-7	15	CASSLDRTGPYEQYF	TGCGCCAGCAGCTTAGACCGGACAGGACCCTACGAGCAGTACTTC
TRBV29-1	-	-	TRBJ2-3	15	CSVELQGIITDTQYF	TGCAGCGTTGAACTACAGGGTATAATCACAGATACGCAGTATTTT
TRBV28	-	-	TRBJ1-1	15	CASSNSQFLNTEAFF	TGTGCCAGCAGTAACTCACAGTTCTTGAACACTGAAGCTTTCTTT
TRBV10-1	-	-	TRBJ1-5	16	CASIEAPTVSNQPQHF	TGCGCCAGCATCGAAGCCCCGACAGTAAGCAATCAGCCCCAGCATTTT
TRBV27	-	TRBD2	TRBJ2-5	16	CASSGSGGTLQETQYF	TGTGCCAGCAGTGGGAGCGGGGGAACCCTCCAAGAGACCCAGTACTTC
TRBV5-1	-	-	TRBJ2-7	12	CASSLDRGEQYF	TGCGCCAGCAGCTTGGACAGAGGGGAGCAGTACTTC
TRBV6-4	-	TRBD2	TRBJ2-2	16	CASSPGLAANTGELFF	TGTGCCAGCAGCCCGGGACTAGCGGCGAACACCGGGGAGCTGTTTTTT
TRBV5-1	-	TRBD2	TRBJ2-1	16	CASSPGTSGYNEKQFF	TGCGCCAGCAGCCCGGGGACTAGCGGATACAATGAGAAGCAGTTCTTC
TRBV13	-	-	TRBJ1-3	16	CASSLGRVSSRNTIYF	TGTGCCAGCAGCTTAGGCCGAGTGAGCTCGAGAAACACCATATATTTT
TRBV16	-	-	TRBJ1-4	14	CASSQGGSNEKLFF	TGTGCCAGCAGCCAAGGCGGCTCAAATGAAAAACTGTTTTTT
TRBV5-4	-	TRBD1	TRBJ2-6	15	CATDRGDSGANVLTF	TGTGCCACGGACAGGGGCGACTCTGGGGCCAACGTCCTGACTTTC
TRBV6-5	-	-	TRBJ2-1	14	CASKKRSQNNEQFF	TGTGCCAGCAAAAAGCGGAGCCAGAACAATGAGCAGTTCTTC
TRBV23-1	-	-	TRBJ2-1	11	CASGGLDEQFF	TGCGCCAGCGGTGGGCTCGATGAGCAGTTCTTC
TRBV9	-	-	TRBJ2-5	13	CASSVDTRETQYF	TGTGCCAGCAGCGTAGATACCAGGGAGACCCAGTACTTC
TRBV5-1	-	-	TRBJ2-2	16	CASSSGQTPNTGELFF	TGCGCCAGCAGCTCCGGACAAACACCGAACACCGGGGAGCTGTTTTTT
TRBV3-1/TRBV3-2	medium-sized	-	TRBJ2-7	16	CASSQDNRGRSYEQYF	TGTGCCAGCAGCCAAGATAATAGGGGCCGTTCCTACGAGCAGTACTTC
TRBV5-5	few	-	TRBJ2-7	14	CASSLTGTPYEQYF	TGTGCCAGCAGCTTGACAGGGACCCCCTACGAGCAGTACTTC
TRBV11-3	few	-	TRBJ1-1	13	CASSLDPITEAFF	TGTGCCAGCAGCTTAGATCCAATCACTGAAGCTTTCTTT
TRBV29-1	-	-	TRBJ2-2	14	CSVRGTVNTGELFF	TGCAGCGTTCGCGGGACAGTGAACACCGGGGAGCTGTTTTTT
TRBV30	-	-	TRBJ1-2	15	CAWTQFGMDSYGYTF	TGTGCCTGGACGCAGTTCGGGATGGATAGCTATGGCTACACCTTC
TRBV5-1	-	-	TRBJ1-1	14	CASSHYGGNTEAFF	TGCGCCAGCAGTCATTACGGTGGTAACACTGAAGCTTTCTTT
TRBV10-3	-	-	TRBJ2-5	14	CAISDPGVQETQYF	TGTGCCATCAGTGACCCAGGGGTACAAGAGACCCAGTACTTC
TRBV6-6	-	TRBD1	TRBJ1-4	16	CASSIPQGGTNEKLFF	TGTGCCAGCAGTATCCCCCAGGGGGGTACTAATGAAAAACTGTTTTTT
TRBV4-1	-	TRBD1	TRBJ1-5	15	CASSQRTGDNQPQHF	TGCGCCAGCAGCCAGCGGACAGGGGACAATCAGCCCCAGCATTTT
TRBV11-2	-	TRBD2	TRBJ2-3	17	CASSLVALAGGPDTQYF	TGTGCCAGCAGCTTAGTTGCGCTAGCGGGGGGGCCAGATACGCAGTATTTT
TRBV24-1	-	-	TRBJ2-2	18	CATSDGRGSVGRTGELFF	TGTGCCACCAGTGATGGCAGGGGCTCGGTTGGTAGGACCGGGGAGCTGTTTTTT
TRBV7-2	-	-	TRBJ2-1	13	CASSLESYNEQFF	TGTGCCAGCAGCTTAGAGAGCTACAATGAGCAGTTCTTC
TRBV18	-	TRBD2	TRBJ2-1	18	CASSPRNPSGSSHNEQFF	TGTGCCAGCTCACCACGGAACCCTAGCGGGAGTTCGCACAATGAGCAGTTCTTC
TRBV7-2	-	-	TRBJ2-7	15	CASSPAGRRTYEQYF	TGTGCCAGCAGCCCCGCGGGCAGGCGCACCTACGAGCAGTACTTC
TRBV18	once	TRBD1	TRBJ2-7	13	CASSETGVDEQYF	TGTGCCAGCTCAGAGACAGGGGTGGACGAGCAGTACTTC
TRBV3-1/TRBV3-2	-	TRBD2	TRBJ2-5	12	CASSREGWTQYF	TGTGCCAGCAGCCGGGAGGGGTGGACCCAGTACTTC
TRBV12-3/TRBV12-4	-	-	TRBJ1-2	12	CASSFGDRGYTF	TGTGCCAGCAGTTTCGGGGATCGGGGCTACACCTTC
TRBV5-5	-	TRBD2	TRBJ2-5	16	CASSPGLAGGQETQYF	TGTGCCAGCAGCCCCGGACTAGCGGGGGGACAAGAGACCCAGTACTTC
TRBV5-3	-	TRBD2	TRBJ2-2	19	CARSLGLAGGPSGTGELFF	TGTGCCAGAAGCTTGGGACTAGCGGGAGGGCCCTCTGGCACCGGGGAGCTGTTTTTT
TRBV6-2/TRBV6-3	-	-	TRBJ1-6	14	CASSYGQGYSPLHF	TGTGCCAGCAGTTACGGGCAGGGGTACTCACCCCTCCACTTT
TRBV7-2	-	-	TRBJ2-3	15	CASSRAGTSTDTQYF	TGTGCCAGCAGCAGGGCGGGAACTAGCACAGATACGCAGTATTTT
TRBV30	few	-	TRBJ1-2	12	CAWRARVGGYTF	TGTGCCTGGAGGGCCAGGGTAGGAGGCTACACCTTC
TRBV6-5	-	-	TRBJ1-1	13	CASSYAGVTEAFF	TGTGCCAGCAGTTATGCCGGGGTCACTGAAGCTTTCTTT
TRBV14	-	-	TRBJ2-6	15	CASSQGGLGANVLTF	TGTGCCAGCAGCCAAGGGGGGCTAGGGGCCAACGTCCTGACTTTC
TRBV29-1	-	-	TRBJ2-3	13	CSGSVTITDTQYF	TGCAGCGGGAGCGTAACGATCACAGATACGCAGTATTTT
TRBV2	-	TRBD1	TRBJ1-1	14	CASSVAPGGPEAFF	TGTGCCAGCAGCGTCGCGCCAGGGGGCCCTGAAGCTTTCTTT
TRBV12-5	-	TRBD2	TRBJ2-3	14	CASDSGGWADTQYF	TGTGCTAGCGATAGCGGGGGTTGGGCAGATACGCAGTATTTT
TRBV7-9	-	TRBD2	TRBJ2-7	13	CASSLGPSGKQYF	TGTGCCAGCAGCTTAGGACCTAGCGGGAAGCAGTACTTC
TRBV29-1	-	-	TRBJ2-7	12	CSVQGFRYEQYF	TGCAGCGTTCAGGGGTTTAGGTACGAGCAGTACTTC